Below, 21 T cell receptor beta chains from the same sample are listed, as sequenced in a study of identical twins. Using its own MiXCR run on the 5' RACE reads, TCRdb lists one record per CDR3 protein. This table has roughly 720,000 distinct CDR3 sequences, 15% to 20% appearing once. This sample also belongs to another study, concerning T cells expressing NK-cell markers.

Input material: PBMCs. Receptor source: a woman aged 18 to 35 in good health.

This clonotype occurred a few times. This chain connects TRBV6-2 or TRBV6-3 to TRBJ2-1; possible D gene TRBD1, 6 bases. V was clipped by 0 bases and J by 3 bases, with 9 bases between them. The V gene's germline CDR1 is MNHEY and CDR2 SVGEGT. This CDR3 region has 15 residues. CDR3 bases: TGTGCCAGCAGTTACTCGAGGGACAACTACAATGAGCAGTTCTTC. This encodes CASSYSRDNYNEQFF.

V is TRBV4-3 and J is TRBJ2-3; TRBD1 matches at 8 bases. From germline, CDR1 is LGHNA and CDR2 YSLEER. There are 14 residues in the CDR3. V lost 3 bases to trimming and J lost 11 bases; unmatched junction nucleotides: 10. The CDR3 here is CASSHQNQGAVQYF. As DNA, the CDR3 is TGCGCCAGCAGCCACCAAAACCAGGGGGCAGTGCAGTATTTT.

This clonotype was found a few times. The genes are TRBV20-1 and TRBJ1-1; D unclear. Germline loops: CDR1 DFQATT, CDR2 SNEGSKA (reference sequence). The V end was cut by 6 bases, the J end by 1 base, with 12 bases between. This CDR3 has 13 amino acids. CDR3 in DNA: TGCAGTGCCCCCGACACCAAGAACACTGAAGCTTTCTTT. Residues: CSAPDTKNTEAFF.

This clonotype was counted many times. The chain links TRBV5-1 to TRBJ2-5; D gene unclear. The CDR3 length is 12 residues. Between the trimmed V and J ends, which lost 4 bases and 5 bases, there was a span of 9 bases. Germline CDR1 SGHRS, CDR2 YFSETQ. As DNA, the CDR3 is TGCGCCAGCAGCCTGGACGGCGAGACCCAGTACTTC. Protein sequence: CASSLDGETQYF.

This clonotype was detected many times. The gene calls are TRBV5-1 and TRBJ1-1; tentative D call: TRBD1 (5 bases). CDR1 is SGHRS and CDR2 is YFSETQ in the germline V gene. The V end lost 0 bases, the J end lost 1 base, and 7 bases lay between the germline ends. CDR3 length equals 14 residues. The CDR3 nucleotides are TGCGCCAGCAGCTTGGTCGGACAGAACACTGAAGCTTTCTTT. Its protein product is CASSLVGQNTEAFF.

Ten or more counts support this clonotype. The chain couples TRBV6-5 to TRBJ1-2; no reliable D call. The CDR3 runs 12 residues. Germline V CDR1 and CDR2: MNHEY, SVGAGI. Trimming shortened V by 6 bases and J by 8 bases, and 13 bases separated the two germline ends. The CDR3 DNA is TGTGCCAGCAGCCCCCCCCGAGGAGGCTACACCTTC. This gives the protein CASSPPRGGYTF.

The chain couples TRBV12-3 or TRBV12-4 to TRBJ1-5; D is undetermined. The CDR3 contains 15 residues. Between the trimmed V and J ends, which lost 5 bases and 1 base, there was a span of 12 bases. Written as DNA, the CDR3 is TGTGCCAGCAGTCACATCGGACCGAGCAATCAGCCCCAGCATTTT. Its protein is CASSHIGPSNQPQHF.

This clonotype was observed a few times. The chain couples TRBV9 to TRBJ2-1; 8 nucleotides match TRBD2. Germline-derived CDR1 and CDR2 are SGDLS and YYNGEE. The CDR3 extends over 15 amino acids. With 4 bases clipped from V and 2 bases from J, the junction kept 5 bases outside the gene matches. DNA for the CDR3: TGTGCCAGCAGCCCGGGAGCGGGGGCCTACAATGAGCAGTTCTTC. Amino acid sequence: CASSPGAGAYNEQFF.

Here the CDR3 DNA reads TGCAGTGCGCTGGACGACTCCTACGAGCAGTACTTC. Protein sequence: CSALDDSYEQYF. The genes are TRBV20-1 and TRBJ2-7; D is undetermined. There are 12 residues in the CDR3. The ends were cut back, 6 bases at V and 0 bases at J, with 9 bases in the middle. Germline CDR1 and CDR2: DFQATT and SNEGSKA (reference sequence).

The sample holds a few counts of this clonotype. The gene calls are TRBV7-2 and TRBJ2-1; weak D call: TRBD2 (5 bases). The ends were cut back, 8 bases at V and 10 bases at J, with 15 bases in the middle. CDR3 length: 12 residues. CDR1 is SGHTA, CDR2 FQGNSA, per germline. CDR3 nucleotides: TGTGCCAGCCGGGGTCGGTCATTAGAGCAGTTCTTC. As protein: CASRGRSLEQFF.

The chain joins TRBV27 to TRBJ2-7, with TRBD1 matching over 7 bases. V gave up 5 bases and J gave up 6 bases; unmatched junction bases: 7. Per germline, CDR1 MNHEY and CDR2 SMNVEV (reference sequence). The CDR3 runs to 13 residues. For the CDR3, the DNA is TGTGCCAGCAGTGCCACAGGGGCGGGCGAGCAGTACTTC. This sequence encodes CASSATGAGEQYF.

This clonotype occurred a few times. The DNA for the CDR3 is TGTGCCAGCAGCCGGGGGTGGACAGGGGGCGAATATGGCTACACCTTC. Amino acids: CASSRGWTGGEYGYTF. This chain uses TRBV5-4 with TRBJ1-2; 11 nucleotides match TRBD1. Germline CDR1 and CDR2: SGHNT and YYREEE (reference sequence). This CDR3 has 16 residues. Unmatched junction bases numbered 10, after V lost 4 bases and J lost 5 bases.

In its sample, this clonotype was seen a few times. V and J are TRBV5-1 and TRBJ1-5, with no clear D. CDR3 length: 14 amino acids. V dropped 0 bases and J dropped 4 bases, with 8 bases sitting between them. Per germline, CDR1 SGHRS and CDR2 YFSETQ. This CDR3 is CASSLENRNQPQHF. As DNA, the CDR3 is TGCGCCAGCAGCTTGGAGAATAGGAATCAGCCCCAGCATTTT.

This clonotype occurred a few times. The chain combines TRBV20-1 with TRBJ2-3; possibly TRBD1 for D (5 bases). CDR3 length: 14 amino acids. Deletions cut 0 bases from V and 6 bases from J, with 13 bases between. Germline CDR1 is DFQATT and CDR2 is SNEGSKA (reference sequence). The CDR3: CSARDPQGRDTQYF. CDR3 sequence (DNA): TGCAGTGCTAGAGATCCGCAGGGAAGGGATACGCAGTATTTT.

This clonotype was recorded many times. This chain joins TRBV15 and TRBJ2-3; no reliable D call. The CDR3 runs 13 residues. Trimming shortened V by 0 bases and J by 5 bases, and 6 bases separated the two germline ends. CDR1 is LNHNV and CDR2 is YYDKDF in the germline V gene (reference sequence). This CDR3 is CATSRDPIDTQYF. The CDR3 DNA follows: TGTGCCACCAGCAGAGATCCGATAGATACGCAGTATTTT. The full variable domain, completed using reference TRBV15 and TRBJ2-3, is DAMVIQNPRYQVTQFGKPVTLSCSQTLNHNVMYWYQQKSSQAPKLLFHYYDKDFNNEADTPDNFQSRRPNTSFCFLDIRSPGLGDTAMYLCATSRDPIDTQYFGPGTRLTVL.

The chain carries TRBV27 and TRBJ2-2; 8 nucleotides line up with TRBD1. The trim removed 3 bases at V and 4 bases at J, leaving 13 bases unmatched. Germline CDR1 and CDR2: MNHEY and SMNVEV (reference sequence). CDR3 length equals 18 residues. DNA of the CDR3: TGTGCCAGCAGTTTTCTCACCGTTGAACAGGGGGGCACCGGGGAGCTGTTTTTT. Translated: CASSFLTVEQGGTGELFF.

This clonotype appeared a few times. V gene TRBV5-1 combines with J gene TRBJ1-5, with unresolved D. The germline V gene has CDR1 SGHRS and CDR2 YFSETQ. V shed 0 bases and J shed 2 bases, with 6 bases lying between them. CDR3 length: 14 residues. CDR3 sequence: CASSLGLGNQPQHF. CDR3 sequence (DNA): TGCGCCAGCAGCTTGGGATTGGGCAATCAGCCCCAGCATTTT.

The chain uses TRBV6-2 or TRBV6-3 and TRBJ1-2; D unresolved. V dropped 4 bases and J dropped 7 bases, with 16 bases sitting between them. Germline V gene lookup returns CDR1 MNHEY and CDR2 SVGEGT. CDR3 length equals 14 residues. CDR3 in amino acids: CASSFRETWLGYTF. CDR3 bases: TGTGCCAGCAGTTTCCGTGAAACCTGGCTTGGCTACACCTTC.

The V call is TRBV12-3 or TRBV12-4, the J call TRBJ2-1, with TRBD1 identical over 8 bases. The CDR3 is 16 amino acids. V was pared by 6 bases and J by 1 base, with 8 bases of the junction left unmatched. The CDR3 is CASSLRQGTSYNEQFF. CDR3 in DNA: TGTGCCAGCAGCCTCAGACAGGGGACGTCCTACAATGAGCAGTTCTTC.

This clonotype was recorded a few times. The chain is built from TRBV7-9 and TRBJ2-1; D uncertain. The CDR3 consists of 14 residues. V was cut by 3 bases and J by 6 bases, with 12 bases left in between. The germline V gene encodes CDR1 SEHNR and CDR2 FQNEAQ (reference sequence). DNA for the CDR3: TGTGCCAGCAGCTTCAGTCGACTCCTCAATGAGCAGTTCTTC. This gives the protein CASSFSRLLNEQFF.

The chain joins TRBV20-1 to TRBJ2-2; 9 bases map to TRBD1. With 5 bases clipped from V and 10 bases from J, the junction kept 17 bases outside the gene matches. The CDR3 has 16 amino acids. Germline V gives CDR1 DFQATT, CDR2 SNEGSKA (reference sequence). The CDR3 region has the DNA TGCAGTGCTGGTCCGGGTGTCAGGACAGGGGTCGTGGAGCTGTTTTTT. Amino acid sequence: CSAGPGVRTGVVELFF.